This TCR beta chain originates from a study of CD8 T cells in Susac syndrome. Study summary: When blood was drawn, patients with Susac syndrome were on intravenous immunoglobulin alone, on corticosteroids, or therapy-naive.

Germline CDR1 reads SGHDN; CDR2 reads FVKESK. V was shortened by 1 base and J by 3 bases, with 13 bases between the two germline ends. This CDR3 has 16 residues. Blood CD8+ and CD4+ T cells underwent high-throughput TCR beta sequencing. Negative isolation yielded CD4+ and CD8+ T cells, and FACS enriched TEMRA cells. RNA, at about 0.45 to 1 ug, was reverse transcribed with random hexamers. TCRdb used MiXCR to reprocess the immunoSEQ multiplex PCR reads, holding one entry per CDR3 protein. The sample carries around 170,000 distinct CDR3 sequences, around 96% recorded once. Specimen: CD4+ T cells from PBMCs. The sequence was obtained from a human donor with Susac syndrome. The chain combines TRBV14 with TRBJ2-4; perhaps TRBD1 as D (7 bases). The CDR3 protein is CASSQVGGQVKNIQYF. CDR3 in DNA: TGTGCCAGCAGCCAAGTGGGAGGACAGGTCAAAAACATTCAGTACTTC.